This T cell receptor (beta chain) was documented in a study of CD8+ T cells in alopecia areata. To note about this clone: The antigen is undetermined.

Stated treatment: oral pan-JAK inhibitor, 5-10 mg twice daily. Germline CDR1 reads SEHNR; CDR2 reads FQNEAQ (reference sequence). This CDR3 region has 15 residues. Trimming shortened V by 3 bases and J by 2 bases, and 12 bases separated the two germline ends. General observations from the study: Any link of baseline CD8+ expansion to response, resting on one nonresponder, remains uncertain.

Extracted RNA was reverse transcribed into cDNA, the sequencing template. Here immunoSEQ multiplex PCR was the method, and the copy in TCRdb shows in-frame clones only, minus some. Altogether around 100,000 clones are present, around three fifths being singletons, with the ten largest covering over 9%. This specimen was CD8+ T cells sorted from blood, taken at week 24, from a patient treated with tofacitinib. The TCR originated in a human donor with alopecia areata. The V and J genes are TRBV7-9 and TRBJ2-3; perhaps TRBD2 as D (6 bases). The CDR3, as DNA: TGTGCCAGCAGCTTTCGACTAGACCCCACAGATACGCAGTATTTT. Protein product: CASSFRLDPTDTQYF.